This paragraph covers one T cell receptor beta chain sequence. Its antigen is not identified. These data are taken from a study of shared clonotypes between healthy human individuals. Points from the study as a whole: Naive subsets generally exceeded memory subsets in estimated richness. Only blood samples were collected, and tissue repertoires likely differ. Depth of sequencing was expected to influence donor clonotype sharing.

The V end lost 3 bases, the J end lost 0 bases, and 10 bases lay between the germline ends. Germline CDR1 is SGDLS and CDR2 is YYNGEE. The CDR3 contains 15 residues. In the original processing: Junction-only sequences without quality scores came from ImmunoSEQ, so filtering differed. Profiled with immunoSEQ multiplex PCR; TCRdb holds only in-frame clones, not every one. V, J and clone size are those of that table, while D and trimming were read from the DNA. The sample holds just over 2,000,000 clones, approximately 94% seen once. Naive CD8 cells lacked CD45RO, underwent positive selection for CCR7 and left out terminally differentiated effector memory CD45RA+ cells.

The chain carries TRBV9 and TRBJ1-5; D ambiguous. Input material: naive CD8+ T cells sorted from blood. This TCR was recovered from a man aged 18 to 30 in good health. CDR3 in DNA: TGTGCCAGCAGCGCCTACGGTAATAGCAATCAGCCCCAGCATTTT. Translated: CASSAYGNSNQPQHF.